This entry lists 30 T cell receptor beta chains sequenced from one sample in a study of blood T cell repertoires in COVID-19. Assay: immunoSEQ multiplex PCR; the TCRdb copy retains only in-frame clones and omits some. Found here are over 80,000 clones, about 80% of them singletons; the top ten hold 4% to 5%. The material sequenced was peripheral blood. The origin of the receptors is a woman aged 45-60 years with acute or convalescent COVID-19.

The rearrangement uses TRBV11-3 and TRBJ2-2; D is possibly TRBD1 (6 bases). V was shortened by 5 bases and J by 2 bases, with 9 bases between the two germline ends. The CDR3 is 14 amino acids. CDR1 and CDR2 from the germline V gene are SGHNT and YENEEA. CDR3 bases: TGTGCCAGCAGCCGGACAGCCAACACCGGGGAGCTGTTTTTT. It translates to CASSRTANTGELFF.

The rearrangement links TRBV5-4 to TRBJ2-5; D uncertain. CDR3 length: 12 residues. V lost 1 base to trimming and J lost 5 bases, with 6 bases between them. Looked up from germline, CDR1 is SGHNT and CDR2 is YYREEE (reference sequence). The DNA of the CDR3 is TGTGCCAGCAGCTTGACGGAGGAGACCCAGTACTTC. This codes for CASSLTEETQYF.

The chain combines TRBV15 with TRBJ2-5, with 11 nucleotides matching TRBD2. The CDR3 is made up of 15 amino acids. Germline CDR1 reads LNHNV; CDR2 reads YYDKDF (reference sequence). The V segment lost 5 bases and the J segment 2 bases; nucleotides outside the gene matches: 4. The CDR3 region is CATSRLAGRQETQYF. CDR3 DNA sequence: TGTGCCACCAGCCGACTAGCGGGGCGTCAAGAGACCCAGTACTTC.

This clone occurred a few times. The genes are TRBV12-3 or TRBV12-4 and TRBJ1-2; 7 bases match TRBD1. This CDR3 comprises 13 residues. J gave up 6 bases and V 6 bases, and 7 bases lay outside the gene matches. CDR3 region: CASRPWTGDGYTF. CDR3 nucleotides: TGTGCCAGCAGACCCTGGACAGGCGATGGCTACACCTTC.

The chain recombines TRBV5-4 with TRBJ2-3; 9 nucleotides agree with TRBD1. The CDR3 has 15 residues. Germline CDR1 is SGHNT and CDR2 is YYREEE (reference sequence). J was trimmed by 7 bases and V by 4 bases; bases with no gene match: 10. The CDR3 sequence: CASSPRDRERNTQYF. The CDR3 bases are TGTGCCAGCAGCCCTAGGGACAGGGAAAGGAATACGCAGTATTTT.

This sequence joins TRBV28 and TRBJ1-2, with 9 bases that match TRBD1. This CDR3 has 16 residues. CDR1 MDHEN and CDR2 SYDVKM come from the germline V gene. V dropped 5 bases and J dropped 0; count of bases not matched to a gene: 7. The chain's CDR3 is CASSLQGATPNYGYTF. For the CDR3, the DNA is TGTGCCAGCAGTCTACAGGGGGCCACCCCTAACTATGGCTACACCTTC.

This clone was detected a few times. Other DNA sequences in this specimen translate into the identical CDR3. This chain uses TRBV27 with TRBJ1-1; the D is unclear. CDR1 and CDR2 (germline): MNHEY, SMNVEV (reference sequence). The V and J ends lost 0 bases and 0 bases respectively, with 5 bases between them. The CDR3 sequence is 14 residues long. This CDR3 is CASSLSPLNTEAFF. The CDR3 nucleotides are TGTGCCAGCAGTTTATCTCCCTTGAACACTGAAGCTTTCTTT.

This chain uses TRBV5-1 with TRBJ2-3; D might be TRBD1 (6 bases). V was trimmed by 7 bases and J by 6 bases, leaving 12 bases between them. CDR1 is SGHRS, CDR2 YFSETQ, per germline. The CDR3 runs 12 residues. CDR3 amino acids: CASAGTTDTQYF. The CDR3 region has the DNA TGCGCCAGCGCCGGGACAACCGATACGCAGTATTTT.

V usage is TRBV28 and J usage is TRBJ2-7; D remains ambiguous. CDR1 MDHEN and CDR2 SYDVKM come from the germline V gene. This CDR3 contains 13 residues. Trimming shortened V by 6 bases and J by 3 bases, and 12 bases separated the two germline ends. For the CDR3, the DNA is TGTGCCAGCAGGCTGGGTTACAGCTACGAGCAGTACTTC. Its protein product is CASRLGYSYEQYF.

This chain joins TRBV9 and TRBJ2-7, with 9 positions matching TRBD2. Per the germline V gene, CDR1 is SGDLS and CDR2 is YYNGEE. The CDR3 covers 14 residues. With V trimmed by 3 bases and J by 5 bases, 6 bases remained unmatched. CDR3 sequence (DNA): TGTGCCAGCAGCGCGTCTAGCGGGGAAGACGAGCAGTACTTC. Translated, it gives CASSASSGEDEQYF. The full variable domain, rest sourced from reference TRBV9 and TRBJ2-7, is DSGVTQTPKHLITATGQRVTLRCSPRSGDLSVYWYQQSLDQGLQFLIQYYNGEERAKGNILERFSAQQFPDLHSELNLSSLELGDSALYFCASSASSGEDEQYFGPGTRLTVT.

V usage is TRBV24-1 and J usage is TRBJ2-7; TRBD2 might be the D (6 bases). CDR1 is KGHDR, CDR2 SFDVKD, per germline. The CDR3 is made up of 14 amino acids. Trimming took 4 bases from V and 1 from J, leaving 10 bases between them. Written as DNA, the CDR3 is TGTGCCACCAGTGACCCCGGGACTTCCTACGAGCAGTACTTC. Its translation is CATSDPGTSYEQYF.

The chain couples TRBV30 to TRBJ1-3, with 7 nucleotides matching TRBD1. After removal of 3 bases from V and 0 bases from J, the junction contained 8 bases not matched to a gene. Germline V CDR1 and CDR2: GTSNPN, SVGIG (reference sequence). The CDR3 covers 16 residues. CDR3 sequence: CAWSPPTGNSGNTIYF. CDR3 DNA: TGTGCCTGGAGCCCGCCGACAGGGAACTCTGGAAACACCATATATTTT.

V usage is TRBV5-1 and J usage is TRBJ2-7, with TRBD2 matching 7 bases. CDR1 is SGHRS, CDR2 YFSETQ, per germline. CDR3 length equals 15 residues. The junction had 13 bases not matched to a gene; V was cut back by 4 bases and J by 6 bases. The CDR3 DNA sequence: TGCGCCAGCAGCCCAGGGAGGGTAACGGGTTCCGAGCAGTACTTC. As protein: CASSPGRVTGSEQYF.

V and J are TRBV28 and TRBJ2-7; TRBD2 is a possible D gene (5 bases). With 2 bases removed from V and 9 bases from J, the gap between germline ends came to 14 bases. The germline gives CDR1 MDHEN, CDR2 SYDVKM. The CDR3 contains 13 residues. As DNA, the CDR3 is TGTGCCAGCAGTTTAGTCGGGGTGACTACGCAGTACTTC. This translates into CASSLVGVTTQYF.

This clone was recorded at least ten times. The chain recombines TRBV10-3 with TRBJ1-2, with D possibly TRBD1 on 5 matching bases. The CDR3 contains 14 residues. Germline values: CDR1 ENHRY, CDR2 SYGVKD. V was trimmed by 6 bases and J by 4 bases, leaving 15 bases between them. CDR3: CAIRNRLSGYGYTF. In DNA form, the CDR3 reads TGTGCCATCAGGAACAGGCTCTCTGGCTATGGCTACACCTTC.

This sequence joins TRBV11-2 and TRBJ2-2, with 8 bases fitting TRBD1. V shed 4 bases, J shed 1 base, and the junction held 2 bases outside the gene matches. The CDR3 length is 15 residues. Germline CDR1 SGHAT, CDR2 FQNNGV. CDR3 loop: CASSWGTGNTGELFF. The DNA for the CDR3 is TGTGCCAGCAGCTGGGGGACAGGGAACACCGGGGAGCTGTTTTTT.

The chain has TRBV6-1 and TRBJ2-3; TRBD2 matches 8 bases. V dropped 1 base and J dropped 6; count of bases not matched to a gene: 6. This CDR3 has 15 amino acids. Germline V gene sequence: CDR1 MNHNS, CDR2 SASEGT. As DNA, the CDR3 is TGTGCCAGCAGTGAAGAAGCCGGGACTAGGGATACGCAGTATTTT. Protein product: CASSEEAGTRDTQYF.

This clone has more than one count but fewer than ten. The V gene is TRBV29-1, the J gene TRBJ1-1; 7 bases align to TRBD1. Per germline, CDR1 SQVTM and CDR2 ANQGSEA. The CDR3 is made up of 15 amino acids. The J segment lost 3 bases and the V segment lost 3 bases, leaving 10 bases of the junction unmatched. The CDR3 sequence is CSVDRQGIGDTEAFF. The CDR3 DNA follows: TGCAGCGTTGATCGACAGGGTATCGGGGACACTGAAGCTTTCTTT.

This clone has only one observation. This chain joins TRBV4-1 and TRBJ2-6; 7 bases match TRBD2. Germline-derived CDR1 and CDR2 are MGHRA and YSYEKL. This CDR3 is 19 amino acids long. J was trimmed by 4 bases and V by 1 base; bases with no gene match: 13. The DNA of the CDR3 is TGCGCCAGCAGCCAAGGGGAGAGGCGGGGGACTTTGGGGGCCAACGTCCTGACTTTC. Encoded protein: CASSQGERRGTLGANVLTF.

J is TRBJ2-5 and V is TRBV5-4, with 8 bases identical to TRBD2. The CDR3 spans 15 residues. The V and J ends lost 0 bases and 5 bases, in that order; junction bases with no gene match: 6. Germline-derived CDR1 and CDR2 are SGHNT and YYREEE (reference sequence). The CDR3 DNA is TGTGCCAGCAGCTTGGGGGCGGGGGGCGCCGAGACCCAGTACTTC. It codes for CASSLGAGGAETQYF.

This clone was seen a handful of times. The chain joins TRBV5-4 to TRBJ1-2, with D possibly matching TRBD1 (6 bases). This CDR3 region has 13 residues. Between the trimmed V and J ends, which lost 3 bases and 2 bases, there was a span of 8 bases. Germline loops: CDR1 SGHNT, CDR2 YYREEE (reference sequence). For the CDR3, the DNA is TGTGCCAGCAGCTCCGGACAGAACTATGGCTACACCTTC. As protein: CASSSGQNYGYTF.

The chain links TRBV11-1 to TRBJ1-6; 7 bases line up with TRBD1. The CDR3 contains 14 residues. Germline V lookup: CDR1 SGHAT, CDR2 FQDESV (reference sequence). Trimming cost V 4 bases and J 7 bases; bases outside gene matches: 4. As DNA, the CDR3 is TGTGCCAGCAGCTCGACAGGGAGGAATTCACCCCTCCACTTT. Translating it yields CASSSTGRNSPLHF.

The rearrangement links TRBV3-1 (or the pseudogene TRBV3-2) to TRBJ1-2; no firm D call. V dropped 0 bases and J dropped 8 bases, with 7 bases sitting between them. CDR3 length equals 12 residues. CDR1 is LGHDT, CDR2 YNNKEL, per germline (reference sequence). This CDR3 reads CASSQDLRGYTF. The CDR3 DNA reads TGTGCCAGCAGCCAAGACTTGAGGGGCTACACCTTC.

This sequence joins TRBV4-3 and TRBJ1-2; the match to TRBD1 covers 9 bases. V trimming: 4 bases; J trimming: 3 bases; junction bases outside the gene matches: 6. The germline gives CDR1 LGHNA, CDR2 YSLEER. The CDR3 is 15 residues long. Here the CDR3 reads CASSLDWTGDYGYTF. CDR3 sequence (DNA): TGCGCCAGCAGCCTGGACTGGACAGGGGACTATGGCTACACCTTC.

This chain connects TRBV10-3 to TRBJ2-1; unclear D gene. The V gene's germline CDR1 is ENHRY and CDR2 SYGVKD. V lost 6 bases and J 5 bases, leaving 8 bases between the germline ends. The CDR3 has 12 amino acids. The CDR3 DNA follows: TGTGCCATCAGGCAGGATAACAATGAGCAGTTCTTC. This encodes CAIRQDNNEQFF.

CDR3 loop: CASSPTTGTEAMGTEAFF. As DNA, the CDR3 is TGTGCCAGCAGCCCTACAACCGGGACTGAGGCGATGGGCACTGAAGCTTTCTTT. The chain links TRBV14 to TRBJ1-1; the D gene is possibly TRBD1 (5 bases). Between the trimmed V and J ends, which lost 4 bases and 4 bases, there was a span of 25 bases. The CDR3 loop spans 18 amino acids. Germline lookup yields CDR1 SGHDN and CDR2 FVKESK.

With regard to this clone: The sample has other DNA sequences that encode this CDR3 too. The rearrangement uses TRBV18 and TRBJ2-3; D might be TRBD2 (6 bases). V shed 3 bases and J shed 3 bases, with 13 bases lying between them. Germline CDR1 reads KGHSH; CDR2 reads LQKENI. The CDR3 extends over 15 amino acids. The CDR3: CASSPLAGSTDTQYF. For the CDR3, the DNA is TGTGCCAGCTCACCTCTGGCGGGGTCAACAGATACGCAGTATTTT.

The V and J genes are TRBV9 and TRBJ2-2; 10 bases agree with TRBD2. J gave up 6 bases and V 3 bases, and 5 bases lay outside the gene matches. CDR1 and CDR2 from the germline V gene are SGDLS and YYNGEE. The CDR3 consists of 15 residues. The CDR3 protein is CASSASGGAAGELFF. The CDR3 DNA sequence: TGTGCCAGCAGCGCCAGCGGGGGGGCCGCCGGGGAGCTGTTTTTT.

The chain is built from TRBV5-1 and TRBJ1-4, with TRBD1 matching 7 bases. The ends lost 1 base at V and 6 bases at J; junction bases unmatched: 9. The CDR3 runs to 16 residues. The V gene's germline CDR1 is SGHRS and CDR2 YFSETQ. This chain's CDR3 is CASSLTTGIHDEKLFF. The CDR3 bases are TGCGCCAGCAGCTTGACGACAGGGATACACGATGAAAAACTGTTTTTT.

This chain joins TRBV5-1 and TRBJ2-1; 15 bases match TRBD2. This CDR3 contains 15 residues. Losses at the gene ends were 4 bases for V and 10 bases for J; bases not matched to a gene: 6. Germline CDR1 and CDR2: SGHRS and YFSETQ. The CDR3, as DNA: TGCGCCAGCAGCCTAGGGACTAGCGGGGGGCACGAGCAGTTCTTC. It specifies CASSLGTSGGHEQFF.